This T cell receptor (beta chain) was retrieved from a study of T cells expressing NK-cell markers (dated by TCRdb to the early 2020s). A note on the overall study: In sorted CD3+CD56+NKG2C+, CD3+CD56+NKG2C- and CD3+CD56-NKG2C+ T-cell subsets from several donors, TCR beta-chain repertoires were profiled. Among the eight sequenced donors, only one was HCMV-seronegative, while the other seven were HCMV-seropositive. The study sequenced eight donors, all healthy volunteers chosen at random: three men and five women. Libraries were sequenced as 2 x 150 bp reads on Illumina HiSeq 2000/2500, MiSeq or NextSeq. What the work shows at the level of the full study, not this receptor alone: Those dominant clonotypes were again the most abundant among CD3+CD56-NKG2C+ cells in a few donors, at about 25-60.1%. Whether the expanded NKG2C-expressing T cell clones were specific for HCMV antigens remained unclear. In more than 5 donors, the dominant CD3+CD56+NKG2C+ clonotypes ranked among the top 10 CD8+ clonotypes, making up roughly 1.0-7.0% of CD8+ T cells.

Instrument used: Illumina HiSeq 2000. TCR beta cDNA libraries were made by 5'RACE template switching that added a universal primer site and unique molecular identifiers. cDNA synthesis was primed from the TCR beta constant segment and was followed by two successive PCR amplification steps. As for how the authors treated the data: Reads were demultiplexed and grouped by UMI with MIGEC, and clonotypes were assembled and quantified with MiTCR. To exclude erroneous sequences, any TCR cDNA sequence not supported by at least two reads was discarded. Downstream repertoire analysis used the tcR package, and clonotypes were matched across fractions by CDR3 nucleotide sequence plus V segment. VDJmatch was used to annotate antigen specificity against VDJdb, with one amino acid substitution in CDR3 allowed. After TCRdb reprocessed the reads, each CDR3 protein sequence was kept as one row, without DNA. TCRdb's processing, not the authors' own work, is the source of the V and J calls. The sample table holds 550,000 to 600,000 distinct CDR3 sequences. The ten largest clonotypes hold 3% to 4.5% of the sample.

The germline V gene (reference sequence) sets CDR1 to MNHNY and CDR2 to SVGAGI. The CDR3 measures 12 amino acids from cysteine to phenylalanine. No DNA is given. Turning to this clonotype: No antigen is known for it.

A commercial ELISA kit detecting HCMV-specific IgG in serum was used to determine HCMV serostatus. Ficoll density gradient centrifugation was used to isolate peripheral blood mononuclear cells from blood. This clonotype originated in a man aged 18 to 30 in good health. Donor details come from another sample of the same person, matched by shared clones. Sequencing was carried out using blood T cells: a sorted CD56 or NKG2C T cell subset, CD4+ or CD8+ T cells, or bulk PBMC T cells (not recorded which). The chain is made from TRBV6-6 and TRBJ2-7. The CDR3 region: CASTPSGLEQYF.